A selection of T cell receptor beta chains follows, all from one sample in a study of cytomegalovirus exposure and HLA in healthy donors. The table came from immunoSEQ multiplex PCR; TCRdb's copy has only in-frame clones and leaves some out. In the table there are 150,000 or so clones, around 73% of which are singletons. The sequencing input was PBMCs. Receptor source: a woman between 18 and 30 years old in good health and CMV-seronegative. The CDR3 runs from the conserved cysteine through the conserved F or W. Each record gives: D gene, J gene, clone size, V gene, CDR3 protein, CDR3 DNA. The D gene is left open where the match is weak. Size values are once, few and many counts, or a class for expanded clones, and some rows have none.

d_call: -
j_call: TRBJ2-6
clone_size: -
v_call: TRBV9
cdr3_aa: CASRDQRVLSGANVLTF
cdr3_nt: TGTGCCAGCAGGGACCAGAGGGTCCTCTCTGGGGCCAACGTCCTGACTTTC

d_call: TRBD2
j_call: TRBJ2-5
clone_size: -
v_call: TRBV7-2
cdr3_aa: CATRDGRAGETQYF
cdr3_nt: TGTGCCACCCGTGACGGGAGGGCCGGGGAGACCCAGTACTTC

d_call: TRBD1
j_call: TRBJ1-2
clone_size: -
v_call: TRBV6-1
cdr3_aa: CASSEGRQGGGYTF
cdr3_nt: TGTGCCAGCAGTGAAGGTAGACAGGGGGGAGGCTACACCTTC

d_call: -
j_call: TRBJ2-5
clone_size: -
v_call: TRBV7-9
cdr3_aa: CAVRTEQETQYF
cdr3_nt: TGTGCCGTCCGGACAGAGCAAGAGACCCAGTACTTC

d_call: -
j_call: TRBJ2-2
clone_size: -
v_call: TRBV12-5
cdr3_aa: CASGRDTGELFF
cdr3_nt: TGTGCTAGTGGTCGTGACACCGGGGAGCTGTTTTTT

d_call: TRBD1
j_call: TRBJ1-4
clone_size: -
v_call: TRBV5-1
cdr3_aa: CASSPGTGDRTNEKLFF
cdr3_nt: TGCGCCAGCAGCCCGGGGACAGGGGATAGGACTAATGAAAAACTGTTTTTT

d_call: TRBD1
j_call: TRBJ1-2
clone_size: -
v_call: TRBV11-2
cdr3_aa: CASSHKQGDNDYGYTF
cdr3_nt: TGTGCCAGCAGCCACAAACAGGGGGACAATGACTATGGCTACACCTTC

d_call: TRBD1
j_call: TRBJ2-5
clone_size: few
v_call: TRBV30
cdr3_aa: CAGTGGQETQYF
cdr3_nt: TGTGCCGGGACAGGGGGGCAAGAGACCCAGTACTTC

d_call: -
j_call: TRBJ1-2
clone_size: -
v_call: TRBV29-1
cdr3_aa: CSVGSRDGYTF
cdr3_nt: TGCAGCGTTGGATCCAGGGATGGCTACACCTTC

d_call: -
j_call: TRBJ1-6
clone_size: once
v_call: TRBV7-8
cdr3_aa: CASSTSGTGGSPLHF
cdr3_nt: TGTGCCAGCAGCACATCCGGGACCGGGGGGTCACCCCTCCACTTT

d_call: TRBD2
j_call: TRBJ2-3
clone_size: -
v_call: TRBV7-2
cdr3_aa: CASRRDYPSQYF
cdr3_nt: TGTGCCAGCAGGAGGGACTATCCGTCGCAGTATTTT

d_call: -
j_call: TRBJ2-1
clone_size: few
v_call: TRBV5-5
cdr3_aa: CASSFSDYNEQFF
cdr3_nt: TGTGCCAGCAGCTTCAGTGACTACAATGAGCAGTTCTTC

d_call: -
j_call: TRBJ2-1
clone_size: -
v_call: TRBV2
cdr3_aa: CASSEWRRSYNEQFF
cdr3_nt: TGTGCCAGCAGTGAATGGCGGCGCTCCTACAATGAGCAGTTCTTC

d_call: TRBD2
j_call: TRBJ2-1
clone_size: -
v_call: TRBV6-6
cdr3_aa: CASSYPGLEDNEQFF
cdr3_nt: TGTGCCAGCAGTTACCCGGGACTAGAGGACAATGAGCAGTTCTTC

d_call: -
j_call: TRBJ1-4
clone_size: few
v_call: TRBV4-3
cdr3_aa: CASSQGRVRGEKLFF
cdr3_nt: TGCGCCAGCAGCCAAGGGAGGGTACGGGGCGAAAAACTGTTTTTT

d_call: TRBD1
j_call: TRBJ2-1
clone_size: -
v_call: TRBV5-4
cdr3_aa: CASSLGAGTGEQFF
cdr3_nt: TGTGCCAGCAGCTTGGGAGCCGGGACAGGGGAGCAGTTCTTC

d_call: -
j_call: TRBJ2-3
clone_size: -
v_call: TRBV7-2
cdr3_aa: CASSLGVTDTDTQYF
cdr3_nt: TGTGCCAGCAGCCTAGGAGTTACTGACACAGATACGCAGTATTTT

d_call: TRBD1
j_call: TRBJ2-4
clone_size: -
v_call: TRBV7-2
cdr3_aa: CASSRNRGNIQYF
cdr3_nt: TGTGCCAGCAGTAGAAACAGGGGGAACATTCAGTACTTC

d_call: -
j_call: TRBJ1-1
clone_size: -
v_call: TRBV19
cdr3_aa: CASAVPRLGPANTEAFF
cdr3_nt: TGTGCCAGTGCGGTGCCTCGGCTGGGGCCGGCCAACACTGAAGCTTTCTTT

d_call: -
j_call: TRBJ1-2
clone_size: -
v_call: TRBV19
cdr3_aa: CASSIDLTGGGYTF
cdr3_nt: TGTGCCAGTAGTATAGATCTGACAGGTGGTGGCTACACCTTC

d_call: -
j_call: TRBJ1-1
clone_size: -
v_call: TRBV19
cdr3_aa: CASTDGRGWGTEAFF
cdr3_nt: TGTGCCAGCACGGATGGCAGGGGTTGGGGCACTGAAGCTTTCTTT

d_call: -
j_call: TRBJ1-1
clone_size: -
v_call: TRBV4-1
cdr3_aa: CASSQGLETEAFF
cdr3_nt: TGCGCCAGCAGCCAAGGTCTGGAGACTGAAGCTTTCTTT

d_call: -
j_call: TRBJ2-3
clone_size: -
v_call: TRBV29-1
cdr3_aa: CSVSPGSADTQYF
cdr3_nt: TGCAGCGTTTCCCCAGGTTCTGCTGATACGCAGTATTTT

d_call: TRBD2
j_call: TRBJ2-1
clone_size: -
v_call: TRBV7-9
cdr3_aa: CASSLAVAGPDNEQFF
cdr3_nt: TGTGCCAGCAGCTTAGCCGTAGCGGGACCAGACAATGAGCAGTTCTTC

d_call: TRBD1
j_call: TRBJ1-1
clone_size: -
v_call: TRBV2
cdr3_aa: CASSGQGRNTEAFF
cdr3_nt: TGTGCCAGCAGCGGACAGGGAAGGAACACTGAAGCTTTCTTT

d_call: -
j_call: TRBJ1-5
clone_size: -
v_call: TRBV7-2
cdr3_aa: CASSEARGVQPQHF
cdr3_nt: TGTGCCAGCAGCGAAGCCAGGGGAGTTCAGCCCCAGCATTTT

d_call: TRBD1
j_call: TRBJ2-6
clone_size: -
v_call: TRBV7-2
cdr3_aa: CASSLLVQGAGANVLTF
cdr3_nt: TGTGCCAGCAGCTTATTGGTCCAGGGGGCTGGGGCCAACGTCCTGACTTTC

d_call: TRBD1
j_call: TRBJ2-1
clone_size: -
v_call: TRBV18
cdr3_aa: CASSPKGQGVNEQFF
cdr3_nt: TGTGCCAGCTCACCAAAGGGACAGGGAGTAAATGAGCAGTTCTTC

d_call: -
j_call: TRBJ1-3
clone_size: few
v_call: TRBV6-4
cdr3_aa: CASSERGGSGNTIYF
cdr3_nt: TGTGCCAGCAGTGAACGAGGTGGCTCTGGAAACACCATATATTTT

d_call: -
j_call: TRBJ1-1
clone_size: -
v_call: TRBV11-1
cdr3_aa: CASSFPGSSTEAFF
cdr3_nt: TGTGCCAGCAGCTTTCCGGGGTCGTCCACTGAAGCTTTCTTT

d_call: TRBD1
j_call: TRBJ1-5
clone_size: -
v_call: TRBV30
cdr3_aa: CAWNQRTGSNQPQHF
cdr3_nt: TGTGCCTGGAACCAAAGGACAGGTAGCAATCAGCCCCAGCATTTT

d_call: -
j_call: TRBJ1-2
clone_size: -
v_call: TRBV29-1
cdr3_aa: CSISGTNYGYTF
cdr3_nt: TGCAGCATTAGCGGTACAAACTATGGCTACACCTTC

d_call: -
j_call: TRBJ2-5
clone_size: few
v_call: TRBV5-6
cdr3_aa: CASSLRGQLLRSQYF
cdr3_nt: TGTGCCAGCAGCTTGAGAGGACAGCTATTGCGATCCCAGTACTTC

d_call: TRBD2
j_call: TRBJ2-1
clone_size: -
v_call: TRBV14
cdr3_aa: CASSHPGLAGTYNEQFF
cdr3_nt: TGTGCCAGCAGCCATCCGGGACTAGCGGGTACCTACAATGAGCAGTTCTTC

d_call: TRBD1
j_call: TRBJ2-7
clone_size: -
v_call: TRBV28
cdr3_aa: CASSFGDSPFGEQYF
cdr3_nt: TGTGCCAGCAGTTTTGGGGACAGCCCTTTCGGGGAGCAGTACTTC

d_call: TRBD1
j_call: TRBJ1-6
clone_size: -
v_call: TRBV5-6
cdr3_aa: CASSPGQGATNSPLHF
cdr3_nt: TGTGCCAGCAGCCCCGGACAGGGGGCGACCAATTCACCCCTCCACTTT

d_call: -
j_call: TRBJ1-1
clone_size: -
v_call: TRBV2
cdr3_aa: CARTVGTEAFF
cdr3_nt: TGTGCCAGGACAGTTGGCACTGAAGCTTTCTTT

d_call: -
j_call: TRBJ1-2
clone_size: -
v_call: TRBV5-1
cdr3_aa: CASSFAGATRGANYGYTF
cdr3_nt: TGCGCCAGCAGCTTTGCGGGGGCCACCAGAGGAGCCAACTATGGCTACACCTTC

d_call: TRBD2
j_call: TRBJ2-1
clone_size: few
v_call: TRBV6-5
cdr3_aa: CASSWSGGEQFF
cdr3_nt: TGTGCCAGCAGTTGGTCGGGGGGGGAGCAGTTCTTC

d_call: -
j_call: TRBJ2-1
clone_size: -
v_call: TRBV5-4
cdr3_aa: CASSVLASSSYNEQFF
cdr3_nt: TGTGCCAGCAGCGTACTAGCTTCGAGCTCCTACAATGAGCAGTTCTTC

d_call: TRBD1
j_call: TRBJ1-4
clone_size: -
v_call: TRBV10-3
cdr3_aa: CAIRPTGEGGEKLFF
cdr3_nt: TGTGCCATCAGACCGACAGGGGAAGGGGGTGAAAAACTGTTTTTT

d_call: -
j_call: TRBJ2-1
clone_size: -
v_call: TRBV10-1
cdr3_aa: CASSERLNNEQFF
cdr3_nt: TGCGCCAGCAGTGAGAGACTAAACAATGAGCAGTTCTTC

d_call: -
j_call: TRBJ1-1
clone_size: -
v_call: TRBV2
cdr3_aa: CADSRVDTEAFF
cdr3_nt: TGTGCCGACTCCCGCGTGGACACTGAAGCTTTCTTT

d_call: -
j_call: TRBJ1-3
clone_size: -
v_call: TRBV19
cdr3_aa: CASSLHPQGLSGNTIYF
cdr3_nt: TGTGCCAGTAGTCTCCACCCTCAGGGACTCTCTGGAAACACCATATATTTT

d_call: -
j_call: TRBJ2-1
clone_size: -
v_call: TRBV13
cdr3_aa: CASSLGGGPYNEQFF
cdr3_nt: TGTGCCAGCAGCTTAGGCGGGGGTCCCTACAATGAGCAGTTCTTC

d_call: TRBD1
j_call: TRBJ2-1
clone_size: -
v_call: TRBV6-1
cdr3_aa: CASIWGTGLYNEQFF
cdr3_nt: TGTGCCAGCATTTGGGGGACAGGCCTCTACAATGAGCAGTTCTTC